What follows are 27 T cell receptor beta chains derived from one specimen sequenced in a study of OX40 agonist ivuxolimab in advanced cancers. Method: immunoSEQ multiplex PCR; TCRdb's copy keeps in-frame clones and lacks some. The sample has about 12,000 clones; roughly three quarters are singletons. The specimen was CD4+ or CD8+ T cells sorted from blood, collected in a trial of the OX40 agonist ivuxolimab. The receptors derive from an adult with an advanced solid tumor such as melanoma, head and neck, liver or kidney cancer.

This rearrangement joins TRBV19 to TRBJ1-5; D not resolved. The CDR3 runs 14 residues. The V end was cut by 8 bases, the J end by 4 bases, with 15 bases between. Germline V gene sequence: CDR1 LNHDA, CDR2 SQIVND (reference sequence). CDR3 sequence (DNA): TGTGCCAGTCGATGGGAGGGCAGGAATCAGCCCCAGCATTTT. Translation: CASRWEGRNQPQHF.

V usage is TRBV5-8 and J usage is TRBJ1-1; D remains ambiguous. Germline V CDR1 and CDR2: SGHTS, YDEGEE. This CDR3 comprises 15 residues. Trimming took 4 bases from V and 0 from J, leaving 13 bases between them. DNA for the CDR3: TGTGCCAGCAGCCCTTTTCAGGCCGTGAACACTGAAGCTTTCTTT. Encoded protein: CASSPFQAVNTEAFF. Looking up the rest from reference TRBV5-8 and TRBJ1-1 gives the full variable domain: EAGVTQSPTHLIKTRGQQATLRCSPISGHTSVYWYQQALGLGLQFLLWYDEGEERNRGNFPPRFSGRQFPNYSSELNVNALELEDSALYLCASSPFQAVNTEAFFGQGTRLTVV.

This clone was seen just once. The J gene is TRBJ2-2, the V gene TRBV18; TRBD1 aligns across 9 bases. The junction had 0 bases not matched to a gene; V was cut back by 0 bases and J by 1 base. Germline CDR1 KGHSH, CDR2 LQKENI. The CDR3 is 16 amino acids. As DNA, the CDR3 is TGTGCCAGCTCACCACCGGGACAGGGGAACACCGGGGAGCTGTTTTTT. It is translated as CASSPPGQGNTGELFF.

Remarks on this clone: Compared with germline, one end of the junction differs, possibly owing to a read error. Here the CDR3 reads CASSKTGTSGGVLETQYF. The CDR3 coding sequence is TGTGCTAGCAGCAAGACCGGGACTAGCGGGGGGGTTCTAGAGACCCAGTACTTC. The chain carries TRBV7-7 and TRBJ2-5, with 16 bases aligning to TRBD2. Germline CDR1 and CDR2: SSHAT and FNYEAQ (reference sequence). The CDR3 runs to 18 residues.

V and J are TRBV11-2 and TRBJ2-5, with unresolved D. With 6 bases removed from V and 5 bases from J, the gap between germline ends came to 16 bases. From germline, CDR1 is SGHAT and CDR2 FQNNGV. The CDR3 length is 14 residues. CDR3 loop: CASSILESHETQYF. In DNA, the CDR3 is TGTGCCAGCAGTATCCTGGAGAGTCATGAGACCCAGTACTTC.

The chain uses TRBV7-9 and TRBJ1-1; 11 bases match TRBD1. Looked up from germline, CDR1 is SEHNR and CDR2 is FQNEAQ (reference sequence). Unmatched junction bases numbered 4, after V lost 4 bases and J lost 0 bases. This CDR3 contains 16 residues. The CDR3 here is CASSWTGGGMNTEAFF. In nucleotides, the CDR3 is TGTGCCAGCAGCTGGACAGGGGGCGGAATGAACACTGAAGCTTTCTTT.

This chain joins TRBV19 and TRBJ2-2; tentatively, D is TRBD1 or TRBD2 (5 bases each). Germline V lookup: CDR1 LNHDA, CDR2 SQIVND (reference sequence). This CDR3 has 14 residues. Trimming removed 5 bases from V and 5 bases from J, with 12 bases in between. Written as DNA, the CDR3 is TGTGCCAGTAGTGGACTCAGGGAAACCGGGGAGCTGTTTTTT. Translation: CASSGLRETGELFF. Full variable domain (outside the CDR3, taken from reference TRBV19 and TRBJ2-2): DGGITQSPKYLFRKEGQNVTLSCEQNLNHDAMYWYRQDPGQGLRLIYYSQIVNDFQKGDIAEGYSVSREKKESFPLTVTSAQKNPTAFYLCASSGLRETGELFFGEGSRLTVL.

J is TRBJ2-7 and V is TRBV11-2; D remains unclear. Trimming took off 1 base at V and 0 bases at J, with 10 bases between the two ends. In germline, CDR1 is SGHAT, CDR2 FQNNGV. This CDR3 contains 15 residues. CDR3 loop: CASSLVASASYEQYF. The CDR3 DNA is TGTGCCAGCAGCTTAGTTGCATCTGCCTCCTACGAGCAGTACTTC.

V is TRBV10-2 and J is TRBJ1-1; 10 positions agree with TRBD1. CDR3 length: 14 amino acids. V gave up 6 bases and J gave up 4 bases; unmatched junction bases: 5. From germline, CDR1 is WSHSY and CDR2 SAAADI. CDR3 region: CASRTGGGGTEAFF. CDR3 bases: TGCGCCAGCAGGACAGGGGGCGGGGGCACTGAAGCTTTCTTT.

CDR3 in amino acids: CASSHISLVETQYF. CDR3 bases: TGTGCCAGCAGCCACATCTCTCTCGTGGAGACCCAGTACTTC. The chain carries TRBV14 and TRBJ2-5; D is ambiguous. Germline V CDR1 and CDR2: SGHDN, FVKESK. V lost 3 bases, J lost 5 bases, and 13 bases lay in between. CDR3 length: 14 residues.

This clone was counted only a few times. This CDR3 is CATSGFSGNTIYF. DNA of the CDR3: TGTGCCACCTCCGGGTTCTCTGGAAACACCATATATTTT. The rearrangement uses TRBV19 and TRBJ1-3; D is ambiguous. This CDR3 is built from 13 residues. V lost 10 bases and J lost 0, with 10 bases in between. Germline-derived CDR1 and CDR2 are LNHDA and SQIVND (reference sequence).

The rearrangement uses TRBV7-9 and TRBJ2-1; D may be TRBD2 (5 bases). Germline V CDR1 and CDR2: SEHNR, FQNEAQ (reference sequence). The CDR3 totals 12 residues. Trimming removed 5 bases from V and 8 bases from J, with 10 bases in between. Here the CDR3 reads CASSATRDEQFF. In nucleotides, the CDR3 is TGTGCCAGCAGCGCAACTAGGGATGAGCAGTTCTTC.

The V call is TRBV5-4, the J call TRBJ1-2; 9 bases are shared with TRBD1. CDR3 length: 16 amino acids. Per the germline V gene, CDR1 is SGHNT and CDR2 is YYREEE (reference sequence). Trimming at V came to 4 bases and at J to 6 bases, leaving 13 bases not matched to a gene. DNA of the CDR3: TGTGCCAGCAGCCCAGGGACAGGGTTCCCATTAGATGGCTACACCTTC. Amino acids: CASSPGTGFPLDGYTF.

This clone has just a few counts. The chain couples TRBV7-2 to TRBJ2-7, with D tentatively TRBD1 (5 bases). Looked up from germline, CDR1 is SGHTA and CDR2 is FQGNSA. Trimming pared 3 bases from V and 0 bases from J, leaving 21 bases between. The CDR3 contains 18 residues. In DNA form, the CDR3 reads TGTGCCAGCAGCTTTACTAAGGGGCTCCTTCAAATCTCCTACGAGCAGTACTTC. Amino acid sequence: CASSFTKGLLQISYEQYF.

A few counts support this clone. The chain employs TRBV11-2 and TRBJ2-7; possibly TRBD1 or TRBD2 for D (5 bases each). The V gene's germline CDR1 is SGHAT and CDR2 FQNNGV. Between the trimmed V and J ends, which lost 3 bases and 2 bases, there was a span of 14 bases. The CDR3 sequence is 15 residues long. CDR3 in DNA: TGTGCCAGCAGCTTTACGGGGACCGAGACCTACGAGCAGTACTTC. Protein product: CASSFTGTETYEQYF.

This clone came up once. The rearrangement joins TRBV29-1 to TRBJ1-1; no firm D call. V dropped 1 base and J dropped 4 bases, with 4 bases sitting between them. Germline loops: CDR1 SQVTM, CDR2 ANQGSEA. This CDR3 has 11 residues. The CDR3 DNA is TGCAGCGTTGAAGGGGCCACTGAAGCTTTCTTT. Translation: CSVEGATEAFF.

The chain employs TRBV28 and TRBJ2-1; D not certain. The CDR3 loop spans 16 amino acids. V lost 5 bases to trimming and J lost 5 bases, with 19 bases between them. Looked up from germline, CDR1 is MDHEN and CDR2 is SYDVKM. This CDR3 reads CASSPDPPSRNNEQFF. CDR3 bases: TGTGCCAGCAGTCCGGACCCCCCCTCCCGAAACAATGAGCAGTTCTTC.

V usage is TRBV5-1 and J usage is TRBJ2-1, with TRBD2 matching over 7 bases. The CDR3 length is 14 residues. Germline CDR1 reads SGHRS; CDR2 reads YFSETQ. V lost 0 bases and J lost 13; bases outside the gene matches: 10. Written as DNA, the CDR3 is TGCGCCAGCAGCTTGGCGGCGGGAGAAAGCGAACAGTTCTTC. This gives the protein CASSLAAGESEQFF.

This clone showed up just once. The CDR3 coding sequence is TGCGCCAGCAGGGACTACAGCTCCTACGAGCAGTACTTC. Residues: CASRDYSSYEQYF. The genes are TRBV5-1 and TRBJ2-7; D possibly corresponds to TRBD2 (6 bases). Trimming shortened V by 5 bases and J by 0 bases, and 9 bases separated the two germline ends. Germline V gives CDR1 SGHRS, CDR2 YFSETQ. The length of the CDR3 is 13 residues.

Here the CDR3 reads CAWRRTGGLAGALDTQYF. For the CDR3, the DNA is TGTGCCTGGAGACGGACAGGGGGTCTAGCGGGAGCTTTAGATACGCAGTATTTT. The J gene is TRBJ2-3, the V gene TRBV30; D is possibly TRBD1 or TRBD2 (10 bases each). Trimming shortened V by 3 bases and J by 5 bases, and 27 bases separated the two germline ends. Germline loops: CDR1 GTSNPN, CDR2 SVGIG (reference sequence). CDR3 length: 18 residues.

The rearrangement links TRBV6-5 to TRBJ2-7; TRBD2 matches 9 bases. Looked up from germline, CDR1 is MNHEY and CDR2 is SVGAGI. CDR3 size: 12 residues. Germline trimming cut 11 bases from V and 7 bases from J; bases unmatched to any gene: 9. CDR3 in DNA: TGTGCCGCACGCGGGGGGGCAAGGGAGCAGTACTTC. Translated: CAARGGAREQYF.

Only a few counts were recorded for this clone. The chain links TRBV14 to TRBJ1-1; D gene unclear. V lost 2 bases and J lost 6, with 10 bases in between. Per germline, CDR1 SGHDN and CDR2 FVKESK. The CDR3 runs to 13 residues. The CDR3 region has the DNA TGTGCCAGCAGCCAAATGCGGCCCTCTGAAGCTTTCTTT. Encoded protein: CASSQMRPSEAFF.

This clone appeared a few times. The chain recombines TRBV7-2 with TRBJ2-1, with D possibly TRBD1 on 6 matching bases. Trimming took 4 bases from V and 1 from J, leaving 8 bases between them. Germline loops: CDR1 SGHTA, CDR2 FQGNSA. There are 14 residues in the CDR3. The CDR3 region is CASSYDRSYNEQFF. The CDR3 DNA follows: TGTGCCAGCAGCTATGACAGGTCCTACAATGAGCAGTTCTTC.

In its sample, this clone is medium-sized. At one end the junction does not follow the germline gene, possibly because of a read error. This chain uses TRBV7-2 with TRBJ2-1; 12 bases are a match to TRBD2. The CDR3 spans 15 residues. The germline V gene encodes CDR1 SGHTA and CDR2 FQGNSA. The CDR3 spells CASSLAGGQYNEQFF. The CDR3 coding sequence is TGTGCCAGCAGCCTAGCGGGGGGGCAATACAATGAGCAGTTCTTC. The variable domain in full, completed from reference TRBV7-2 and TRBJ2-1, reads GAGVSQSPSNKVTEKGKDVELRCDPISGHTALYWYRQSLGQGLEFLIYFQGNSAPDKSGLPSDRFSAERTGGSVSTLTIQRTQQEDSAVYLCASSLAGGQYNEQFFGPGTRLTVL.

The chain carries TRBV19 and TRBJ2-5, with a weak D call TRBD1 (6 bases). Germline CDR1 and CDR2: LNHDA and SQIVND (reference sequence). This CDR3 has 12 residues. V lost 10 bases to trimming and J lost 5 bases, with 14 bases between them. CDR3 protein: CATSVQGETQYF. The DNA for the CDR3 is TGTGCCACCTCCGTACAGGGTGAGACCCAGTACTTC. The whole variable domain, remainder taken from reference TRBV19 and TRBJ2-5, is DGGITQSPKYLFRKEGQNVTLSCEQNLNHDAMYWYRQDPGQGLRLIYYSQIVNDFQKGDIAEGYSVSREKKESFPLTVTSAQKNPTAFYLCATSVQGETQYFGPGTRLLVL.

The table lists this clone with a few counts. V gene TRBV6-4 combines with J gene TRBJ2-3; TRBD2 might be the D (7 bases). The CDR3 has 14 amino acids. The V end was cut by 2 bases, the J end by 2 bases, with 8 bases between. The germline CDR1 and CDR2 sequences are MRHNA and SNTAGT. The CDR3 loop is CASSDGGATDTQYF. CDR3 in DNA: TGTGCCAGCAGTGACGGGGGGGCCACAGATACGCAGTATTTT.

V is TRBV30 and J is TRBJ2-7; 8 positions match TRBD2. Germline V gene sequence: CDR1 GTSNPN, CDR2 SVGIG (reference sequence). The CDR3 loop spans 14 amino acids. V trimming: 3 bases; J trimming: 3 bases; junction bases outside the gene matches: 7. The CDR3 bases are TGTGCCTGGAGCCGGGGGGGGATCCTCTACGAGCAGTACTTC. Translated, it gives CAWSRGGILYEQYF.